The rows below give T cell receptor beta chains drawn from one sample of a study of brain T cells in children with intractable seizures. This table comes from immunoSEQ multiplex PCR, and its TCRdb copy is limited to in-frame clones, with some not included. The sample has about 80,000 clones; approximately 90% are singletons. The sequenced sample was peripheral blood, obtained at surgery. The receptors originated from a girl aged 2 to 10 with Rasmussen encephalitis and intractable seizures. CDR3s leave out the opening cysteine and the closing phenylalanine or tryptophan. D genes are given only for firm matches. Part of the rows lack a size; the others show once, few, many or a class for expanded clones.

V	J	D	size	CDR3
TRBV27	TRBJ1-6	.	few	ASTVRLGPSSYNSPLH
TRBV19	TRBJ1-1	.	.	ASSIRFTNTEAF
TRBV6-5	TRBJ1-2	.	.	ASSSTSWGNGYT
TRBV7-9	TRBJ2-7	TRBD1	.	ASSRPDRAYEQY
TRBV24-1	TRBJ1-1	TRBD1	few	ATRPAGGGAEAF
TRBV5-1	TRBJ1-6	.	.	ASSYFRESPLH
TRBV5-4	TRBJ2-7	.	.	ASSVGPAQQY
TRBV5-4	TRBJ1-1	.	.	ASSFLPPGPNTEAF
TRBV6-5	TRBJ1-1	.	.	ASSRMNTEAF
TRBV19	TRBJ2-2	.	.	ASSPSWGDTGELF
TRBV7-3	TRBJ2-3	.	.	ASSFWGPPDTQY
TRBV7-3	TRBJ2-2	.	.	ASSLRGRNTGELF
TRBV5-6	TRBJ1-1	.	.	ASSLPGDVNTEAF
TRBV5-1	TRBJ2-3	.	once	ASSSTIHTQY
TRBV5-6	TRBJ2-7	.	.	ASQRPGSYEQY
TRBV27	TRBJ2-1	TRBD1	.	ASMKTGGRNEQF
TRBV27	TRBJ1-2	.	.	ASSSTPGGYYGYT
TRBV3-1/TRBV3-2	TRBJ2-5	.	.	ASSHGVGGGKETQY
TRBV14	TRBJ2-5	.	.	ASSQDPGRLQTQY
TRBV5-1	TRBJ1-5	.	.	ASSLALNQPQH
TRBV12-3/TRBV12-4	TRBJ2-7	.	once	ASRDSSSYEQY
TRBV24-1	TRBJ2-3	TRBD1	.	ATGDRESTDTQY
TRBV9	TRBJ1-2	TRBD1	once	ASSATGDGYT
TRBV11-3	TRBJ2-2	.	.	ASSLEPSNTGELF
TRBV6-1	TRBJ1-1	.	.	ASSEVQEAF
TRBV10-3	TRBJ1-4	.	.	AISEMGARGEKLF
TRBV29-1	TRBJ2-7	.	.	SVFPGDEKNYEQY
TRBV4-1	TRBJ1-2	.	.	ASSLGELSYGYT
TRBV2	TRBJ2-7	TRBD2	.	ASRDGTRINEQY
TRBV7-9	TRBJ2-1	TRBD2	.	ASSLSTQRDPKSGQF
TRBV28	TRBJ1-5	TRBD1	.	ASSYSGGSNQPQH
TRBV29-1	TRBJ1-2	.	.	SVRTDNYGYT
TRBV5-1	TRBJ1-1	.	.	ASSLGLTGSTEAF
TRBV30	TRBJ2-1	.	.	AWSLVGNEQF
TRBV7-9	TRBJ2-7	TRBD1	.	ASSLSDRVYEQY
TRBV24-1	TRBJ1-2	TRBD1	.	ATSDWTGDYGYT
TRBV24-1	TRBJ2-2	.	.	ATSDPLGERGELF
TRBV6-1	TRBJ1-5	.	.	ASSEGFSRFNQPQH
TRBV30	TRBJ2-2	.	few	AWSDFGTGELF
TRBV15	TRBJ1-1	.	.	ATSGDDRNTEAF
TRBV11-3	TRBJ2-7	.	once	ASSYPWGRGPYEQY
TRBV30	TRBJ2-7	.	.	AWRDSYEQY
TRBV12-5	TRBJ2-7	TRBD2	.	ASGLDRRGGLAGDSYEQY
TRBV11-2	TRBJ2-3	.	.	ASRQGYTQY
TRBV30	TRBJ1-4	.	.	AWWCRWGKLF
TRBV12-3/TRBV12-4	TRBJ2-2	.	.	ASMGENTGELF
TRBV4-1	TRBJ1-1	.	.	ASRPGLNTEAF
TRBV12-5	TRBJ1-5	.	.	ASGSGASNQPQH
TRBV27	TRBJ2-5	TRBD2	.	ASSLRVSGGRFQETQY
TRBV2	TRBJ2-7	.	.	ASMGRVNEQY
TRBV6-5	TRBJ2-7	.	.	ASSYVGAGEQY
TRBV15	TRBJ1-3	.	.	ATSRTLTGQDTIY
TRBV30	TRBJ1-2	.	few	AWREQGNYGYT
TRBV2	TRBJ2-7	.	.	ASNEGTGSYEQY
TRBV7-9	TRBJ2-1	.	.	ASNLGGNEQF
TRBV20-1	TRBJ2-5	.	.	SASQETQY
TRBV7-2	TRBJ2-2	TRBD1	.	ASSLATGRAGELF
TRBV28	TRBJ2-1	.	.	ATRLGSSYNEQF
TRBV6-2/TRBV6-3	TRBJ1-1	.	.	ASSYLPQENTEAF